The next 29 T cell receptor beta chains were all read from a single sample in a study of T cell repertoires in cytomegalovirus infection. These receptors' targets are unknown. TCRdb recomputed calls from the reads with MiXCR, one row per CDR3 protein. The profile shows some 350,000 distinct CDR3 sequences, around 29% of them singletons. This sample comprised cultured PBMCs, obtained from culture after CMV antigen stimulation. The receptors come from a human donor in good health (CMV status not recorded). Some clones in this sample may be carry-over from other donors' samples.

Here the CDR3 reads CASSYSTVGNTEAFF. The DNA of the CDR3 is TGTGCCAGCAGTTACTCGACGGTGGGGAACACTGAAGCTTTCTTT. V usage is TRBV6-5 and J usage is TRBJ1-1; D gene unclear. This CDR3 contains 15 residues. Germline CDR1 reads MNHEY; CDR2 reads SVGAGI. Trimming stripped 0 bases from V and 1 base from J, with 9 bases between.

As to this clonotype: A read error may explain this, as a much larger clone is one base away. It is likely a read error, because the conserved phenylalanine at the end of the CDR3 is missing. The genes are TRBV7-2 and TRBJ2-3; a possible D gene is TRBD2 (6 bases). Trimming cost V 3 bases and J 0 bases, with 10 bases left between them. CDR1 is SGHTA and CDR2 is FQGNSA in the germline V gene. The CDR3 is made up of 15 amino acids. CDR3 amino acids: CASSFSGTSTDTQYS. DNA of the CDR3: TGTGCCAGCAGCTTCTCCGGGACTAGCACAGATACGCAGTATTCT.

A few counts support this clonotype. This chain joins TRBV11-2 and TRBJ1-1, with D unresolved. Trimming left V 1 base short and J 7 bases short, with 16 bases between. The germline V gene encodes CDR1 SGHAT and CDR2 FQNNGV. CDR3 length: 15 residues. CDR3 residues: CASSLVLGVAGEAFF. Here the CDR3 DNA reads TGTGCCAGCAGCTTAGTCCTTGGAGTCGCAGGTGAAGCTTTCTTT.

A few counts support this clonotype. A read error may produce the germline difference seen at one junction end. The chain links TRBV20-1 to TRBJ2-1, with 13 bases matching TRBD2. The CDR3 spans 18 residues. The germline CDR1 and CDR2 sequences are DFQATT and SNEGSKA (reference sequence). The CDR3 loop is CSARGLAGDASSYNEQFF. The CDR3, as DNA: TGCAGTGCGAGAGGACTAGCGGGAGACGCAAGCTCCTACAATGAGCAGTTCTTC.

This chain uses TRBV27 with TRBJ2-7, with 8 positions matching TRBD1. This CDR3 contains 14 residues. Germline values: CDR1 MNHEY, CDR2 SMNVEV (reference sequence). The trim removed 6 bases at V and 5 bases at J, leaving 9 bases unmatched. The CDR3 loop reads CASSRQGFTHEQYF. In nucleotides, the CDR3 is TGTGCCAGCAGCCGACAGGGGTTCACCCACGAGCAGTACTTC.

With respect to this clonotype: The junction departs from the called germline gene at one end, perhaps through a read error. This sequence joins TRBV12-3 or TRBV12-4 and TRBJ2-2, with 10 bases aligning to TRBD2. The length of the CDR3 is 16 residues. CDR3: CASSLAGAIHTGELFF. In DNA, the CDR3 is TGTGCCAGCAGTCTAGCGGGAGCTATTCACACCGGGGAGCTGTTTTTT.

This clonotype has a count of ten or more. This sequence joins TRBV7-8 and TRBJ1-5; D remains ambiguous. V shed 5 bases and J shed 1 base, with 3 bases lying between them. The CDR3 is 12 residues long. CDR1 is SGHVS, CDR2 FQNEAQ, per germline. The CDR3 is CASSASNQPQHF. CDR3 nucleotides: TGTGCCAGCAGCGCAAGCAATCAGCCCCAGCATTTT.

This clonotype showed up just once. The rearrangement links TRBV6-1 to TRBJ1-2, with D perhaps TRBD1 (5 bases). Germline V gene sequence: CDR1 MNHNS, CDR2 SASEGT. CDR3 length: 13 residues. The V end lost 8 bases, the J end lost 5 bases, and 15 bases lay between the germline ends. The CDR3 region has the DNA TGTGCCAGCGCTAGGGGTTCTCCATATGGCTACACCTTC. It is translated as CASARGSPYGYTF.

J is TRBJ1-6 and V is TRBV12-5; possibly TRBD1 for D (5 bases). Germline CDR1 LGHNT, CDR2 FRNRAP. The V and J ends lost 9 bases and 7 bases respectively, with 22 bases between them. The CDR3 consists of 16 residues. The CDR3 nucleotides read TGTGCTAGCCTTCAGGGCGTCCGGGGTATGAATTCACCCCTCCACTTT. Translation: CASLQGVRGMNSPLHF.

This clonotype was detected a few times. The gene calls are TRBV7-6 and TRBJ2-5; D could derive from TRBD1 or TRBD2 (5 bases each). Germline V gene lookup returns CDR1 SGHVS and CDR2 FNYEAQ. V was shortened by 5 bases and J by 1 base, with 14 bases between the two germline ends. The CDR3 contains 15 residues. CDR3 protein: CASSPTRDPQETQYF. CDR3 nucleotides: TGTGCCAGCAGCCCCACCCGGGACCCCCAAGAGACCCAGTACTTC.

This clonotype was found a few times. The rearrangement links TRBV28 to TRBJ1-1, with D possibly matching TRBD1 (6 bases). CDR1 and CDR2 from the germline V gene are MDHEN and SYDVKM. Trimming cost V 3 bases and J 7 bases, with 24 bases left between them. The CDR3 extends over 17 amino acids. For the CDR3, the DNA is TGTGCCAGCAGTTTCGCCCAACGTACGAGAGCAGGGGATGAAGCTTTCTTT. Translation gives CASSFAQRTRAGDEAFF. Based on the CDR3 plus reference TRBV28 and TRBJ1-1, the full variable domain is DVKVTQSSRYLVKRTGEKVFLECVQDMDHENMFWYRQDPGLGLRLIYFSYDVKMKEKGDIPEGYSVSREKKERFSLILESASTNQTSMYLCASSFAQRTRAGDEAFFGQGTRLTVV.

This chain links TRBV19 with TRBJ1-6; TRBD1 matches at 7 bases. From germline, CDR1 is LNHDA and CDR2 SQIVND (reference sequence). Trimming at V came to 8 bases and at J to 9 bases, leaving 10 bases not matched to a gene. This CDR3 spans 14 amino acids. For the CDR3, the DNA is TGTGCCAGTTCTCTCCGGGACAGAAGTTCACCCCTCCACTTT. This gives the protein CASSLRDRSSPLHF. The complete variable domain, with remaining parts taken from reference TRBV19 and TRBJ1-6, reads DGGITQSPKYLFRKEGQNVTLSCEQNLNHDAMYWYRQDPGQGLRLIYYSQIVNDFQKGDIAEGYSVSREKKESFPLTVTSAQKNPTAFYLCASSLRDRSSPLHFGNGTRLTVT.

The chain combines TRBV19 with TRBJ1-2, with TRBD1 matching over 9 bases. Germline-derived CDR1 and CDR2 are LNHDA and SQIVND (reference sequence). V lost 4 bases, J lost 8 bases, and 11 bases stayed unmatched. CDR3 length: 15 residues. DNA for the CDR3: TGTGCCAGTAGTACCCTACAGGGGGCTGTGAGAGGCTACACCTTC. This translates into CASSTLQGAVRGYTF. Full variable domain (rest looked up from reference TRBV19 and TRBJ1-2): DGGITQSPKYLFRKEGQNVTLSCEQNLNHDAMYWYRQDPGQGLRLIYYSQIVNDFQKGDIAEGYSVSREKKESFPLTVTSAQKNPTAFYLCASSTLQGAVRGYTFGSGTRLTVV.

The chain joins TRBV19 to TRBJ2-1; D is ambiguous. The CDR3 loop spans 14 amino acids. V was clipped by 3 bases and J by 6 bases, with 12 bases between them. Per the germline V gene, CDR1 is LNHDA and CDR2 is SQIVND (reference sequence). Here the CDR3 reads CASSILGRVNEQFF. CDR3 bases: TGTGCCAGTAGTATCCTAGGACGGGTCAATGAGCAGTTCTTC.

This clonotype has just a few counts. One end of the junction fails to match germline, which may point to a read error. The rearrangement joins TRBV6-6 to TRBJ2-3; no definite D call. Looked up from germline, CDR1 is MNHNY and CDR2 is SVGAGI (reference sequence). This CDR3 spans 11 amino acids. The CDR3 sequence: CASSYPDTQYF. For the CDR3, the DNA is TGTGCCAGCAGTTACCCAGACACGCAGTATTTT.

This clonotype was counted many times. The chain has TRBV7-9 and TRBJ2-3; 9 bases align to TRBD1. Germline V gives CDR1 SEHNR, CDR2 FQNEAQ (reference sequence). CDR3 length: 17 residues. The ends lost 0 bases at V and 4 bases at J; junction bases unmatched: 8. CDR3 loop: CASSLALQGAQSDTQYF. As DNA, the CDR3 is TGTGCCAGCAGCTTAGCACTACAGGGGGCACAATCAGATACGCAGTATTTT.

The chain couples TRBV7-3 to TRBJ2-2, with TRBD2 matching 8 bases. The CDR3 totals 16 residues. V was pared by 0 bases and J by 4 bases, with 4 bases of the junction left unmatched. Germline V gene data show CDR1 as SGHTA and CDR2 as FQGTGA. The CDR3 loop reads CASSLTMAGGTGELFF. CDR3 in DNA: TGTGCCAGCAGCTTAACGATGGCGGGGGGCACCGGGGAGCTGTTTTTT.

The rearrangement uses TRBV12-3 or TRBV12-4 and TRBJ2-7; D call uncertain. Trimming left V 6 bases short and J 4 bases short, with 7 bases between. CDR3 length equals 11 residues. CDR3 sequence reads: CASSTPYEQYF. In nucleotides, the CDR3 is TGTGCCAGCAGCACCCCATACGAGCAGTACTTC.

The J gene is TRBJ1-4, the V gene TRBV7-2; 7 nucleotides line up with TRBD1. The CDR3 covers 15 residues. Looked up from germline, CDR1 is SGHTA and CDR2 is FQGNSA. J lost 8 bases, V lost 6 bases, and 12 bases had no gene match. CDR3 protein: CASRPPGTVGEKLFF. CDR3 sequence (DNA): TGTGCCAGCAGACCCCCCGGGACAGTAGGGGAAAAACTGTTTTTT.

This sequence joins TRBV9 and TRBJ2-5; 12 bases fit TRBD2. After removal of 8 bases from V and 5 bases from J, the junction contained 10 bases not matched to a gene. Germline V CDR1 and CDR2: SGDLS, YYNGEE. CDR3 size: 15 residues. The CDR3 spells CASDTSGGSQETQYF. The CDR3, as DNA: TGTGCCAGTGATACTAGCGGGGGGAGTCAGGAGACCCAGTACTTC. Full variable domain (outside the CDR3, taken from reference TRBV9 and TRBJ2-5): DSGVTQTPKHLITATGQRVTLRCSPRSGDLSVYWYQQSLDQGLQFLIQYYNGEERAKGNILERFSAQQFPDLHSELNLSSLELGDSALYFCASDTSGGSQETQYFGPGTRLLVL.

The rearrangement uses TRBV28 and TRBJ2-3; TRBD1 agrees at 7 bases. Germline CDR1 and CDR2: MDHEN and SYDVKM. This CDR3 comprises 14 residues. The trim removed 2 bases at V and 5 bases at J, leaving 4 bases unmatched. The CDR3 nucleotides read TGTGCCAGCAGTTTAGAGGGGGCGGGAGATACGCAGTATTTT. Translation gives CASSLEGAGDTQYF.

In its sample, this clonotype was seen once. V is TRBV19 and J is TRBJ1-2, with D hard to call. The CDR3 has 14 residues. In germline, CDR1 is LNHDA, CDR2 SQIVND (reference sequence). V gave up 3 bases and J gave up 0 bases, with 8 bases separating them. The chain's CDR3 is CASSIAATNYGYTF. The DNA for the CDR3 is TGTGCCAGTAGTATTGCGGCAACTAACTATGGCTACACCTTC.

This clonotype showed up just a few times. The CDR3 nucleotides read TGTGCCAGCAGCTTACTACAGGGAGATGGCTACACCTTC. Translated, it gives CASSLLQGDGYTF. V gene TRBV7-9 combines with J gene TRBJ1-2, with D perhaps matching TRBD1 (6 bases). Trimming cost V 2 bases and J 6 bases, with 10 bases left between them. In germline, CDR1 is SEHNR, CDR2 FQNEAQ (reference sequence). This CDR3 contains 13 residues.

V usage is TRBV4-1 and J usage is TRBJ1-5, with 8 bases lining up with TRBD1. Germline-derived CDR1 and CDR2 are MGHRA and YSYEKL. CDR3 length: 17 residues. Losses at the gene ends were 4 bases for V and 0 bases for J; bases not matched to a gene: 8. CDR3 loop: CASSPRQGAISNQPQHF. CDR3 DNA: TGCGCCAGCAGCCCTCGGCAGGGGGCAATTAGCAATCAGCCCCAGCATTTT.

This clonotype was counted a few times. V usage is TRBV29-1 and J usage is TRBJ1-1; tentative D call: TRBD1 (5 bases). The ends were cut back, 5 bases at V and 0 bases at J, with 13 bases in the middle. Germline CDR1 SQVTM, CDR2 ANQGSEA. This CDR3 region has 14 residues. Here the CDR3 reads CSVYATAMNTEAFF. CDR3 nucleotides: TGCAGCGTTTACGCGACAGCGATGAACACTGAAGCTTTCTTT.

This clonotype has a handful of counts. The CDR3 region is CASSITPLQGMNTEAFF. In nucleotides, the CDR3 is TGTGCCAGTAGTATAACGCCCCTACAGGGAATGAACACTGAAGCTTTCTTT. J is TRBJ1-1 and V is TRBV19; tentatively, D is TRBD1 (6 bases). Per germline, CDR1 LNHDA and CDR2 SQIVND (reference sequence). CDR3 size: 17 residues. Trimming removed 2 bases from V and 0 bases from J, with 16 bases in between.

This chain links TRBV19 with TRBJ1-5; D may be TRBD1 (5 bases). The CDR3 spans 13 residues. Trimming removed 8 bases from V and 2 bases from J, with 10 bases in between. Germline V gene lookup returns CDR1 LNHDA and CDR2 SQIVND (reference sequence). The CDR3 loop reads CASGGDRNQPQHF. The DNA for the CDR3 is TGTGCCAGTGGGGGGGACCGCAATCAGCCCCAGCATTTT.

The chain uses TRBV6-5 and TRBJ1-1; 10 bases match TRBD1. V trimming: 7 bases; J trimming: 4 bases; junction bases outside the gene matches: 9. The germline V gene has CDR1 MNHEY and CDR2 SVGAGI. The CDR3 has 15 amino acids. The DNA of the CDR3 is TGTGCCAGCAACCCGGACAGGGGGGGCGGCACTGAAGCTTTCTTT. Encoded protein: CASNPDRGGGTEAFF.

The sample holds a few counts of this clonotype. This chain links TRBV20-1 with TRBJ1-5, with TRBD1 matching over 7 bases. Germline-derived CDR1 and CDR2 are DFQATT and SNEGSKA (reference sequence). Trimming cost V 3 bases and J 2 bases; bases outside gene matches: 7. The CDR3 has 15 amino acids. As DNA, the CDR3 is TGCAGTGCTAGCGGCAGGGGGTTTGGCAATCAGCCCCAGCATTTT. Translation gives CSASGRGFGNQPQHF.